A single T cell receptor (beta chain) is shown here with its context. Germline CDR1 and CDR2: SEHNR and FQNEAQ (reference sequence). V was cut by 1 base and J by 11 bases, with 20 bases left in between. The CDR3 spans 15 residues. These data originate in a study of CD8+CD57+ T cells in acquired aplastic anemia. The use of genomic DNA as template underpinned the TCR beta VDJ and CDR3 profiling. MiXCR, run by TCRdb on the reads, gives a single entry per CDR3 protein. There are approximately 250,000 distinct CDR3 sequences in the sample; around 82% occur only once, and around 40% lies in the top ten. Patients chosen for sequencing had shown CD8+CD57+ cell expansion by flow cytometry. Blood sampling was performed on the patients, and none of them had received therapy by then.

The chain is built from TRBV7-9 and TRBJ1-1; D remains unclear. Sequences were obtained from sorted CD4+, CD8+, or CD8+CD57+ T cells (not recorded which) from PBMCs. The clonotype was recovered from a human donor with aplastic anemia. The CDR3 region has the DNA TGTGCCAGCAGCTTAGATCCAACAGACGAGCATTACGCTTTCTTT. Protein product: CASSLDPTDEHYAFF.